The subject of this entry is one T cell receptor beta chain. The antigen is not known. Each donor was nominally healthy when sampled (though unrecorded immune exposures were likely). The data originate from a study of cytomegalovirus exposure and HLA in healthy donors. Overall study results and limits: TCR beta chains numbering more than 150 were designated cytomegalovirus-associated. At a 0.05 false discovery rate, a later analysis found 15,000 to 20,000 TCR beta sequences to be associated with HLA alleles.

The CDR3 sequence is 15 residues long. Germline CDR1 and CDR2: LNHDA and SQIVND (reference sequence). Trimming removed 10 bases from V and 4 bases from J; junction bases left unmatched: 10. 60 Vbeta and 13 Jbeta primers were used in PCR. Repertoires were generated with immunoSEQ multiplex PCR, while TCRdb's copy carries only in-frame clones and drops some. This table holds 140,000 or so clones, approximately 80% found once. The chain is built from TRBV19 and TRBJ1-5; 10 nucleotides align to TRBD1. The sequence was obtained from a female donor in good health and CMV-seronegative. Source material: PBMCs. In DNA, the CDR3 is TGTGCCACTACCCGACAGGGGGCATTGAATCAGCCCCAGCATTTT. It encodes CATTRQGALNQPQHF.